This T cell receptor (beta chain) was observed in a study of CD8+ T cells in alopecia areata (dated by TCRdb to between 2017 and 2018). Background for the entire study: Treated patients were enrolled in an open-label pilot trial of oral tofacitinib, 5 to 10 mg twice daily, for moderate-to-severe alopecia areata. Tofacitinib was administered for 6 to 18 months, and 6 months of follow-up off drug were then conducted to assess delayed response and recurrence. In treated patients, disease severity was measured using the SALT score, which gives the percentage of scalp surface area affected. To study T cell clonal expansion in alopecia areata, the researchers applied high-throughput TCRbeta sequencing to both the C3H/HeJ mouse model and human patients. On the human side, TCRbeta sequencing was run on scalp tissue and on sorted CD4+ and CD8+ peripheral blood T cells from healthy controls and from alopecia areata patients with either patchy or totalis/universalis disease. Biopsies were taken from tofacitinib-treated patients at baseline and at 4 and 24 weeks of treatment, and a later scalp biopsy was taken in several of the tofacitinib-treated patients. Scalp clonality was compared across normal scalp (n=4), patchy alopecia areata scalp (n=8), and alopecia totalis/universalis scalp (n=8). RNA was extracted with the PAXgene miRNA kit for fixed scalp, the miRNeasy kit for PBMCs, and the RNeasy kit for mouse skin. immunoSEQ multiplex PCR using 35 Vbeta forward primers and 13 Jbeta reverse primers was used to amplify TCRbeta CDR3 regions.

Preparation of the library involved the immunoSEQ multiplex PCR assay. For TCR sequencing, RNA was extracted from every sample and reverse transcribed into cDNA to serve as template. First-strand cDNA was synthesized using SuperScript III with a 2:1 mix of oligo-dT and random hexamers. A synthetic immune receptor repertoire was used to assess amplification bias, and residual bias was removed computationally. Turning to the authors' computational methods: Raw reads were preprocessed to remove errors, and CDR3 was defined according to IMGT conventions as the region from the conserved cysteine to phenylalanine. Clonality was computed as 1 minus the Shannon entropy, with the entropy normalized by log2 of the number of productive unique TCRs. CD4 or CD8 identity of scalp clones was inferred by cross-referencing scalp TCRbeta sequences with sorted blood CD4 and CD8 repertoires. TCRdb mirrors the immuneACCESS table, restricted to in-frame sequences. Some clones are absent from its copies; in checked studies, under half trace to an unresolved V gene, and the reason for the others is unknown. That table gives V, J and clone size, and the DNA gave D and trimming. The sample table contains 150,000 to 200,000 clones; only one count was recorded for 50% to 75% of them. 16% of the sample belongs to the ten largest clones.

The germline ends are 16 bases apart after V is trimmed by 2 bases and J by 5 bases. The CDR3 numbers 15 residues from cysteine through phenylalanine. The sequence is cut down to CDR3 DNA, 45 bases in frame from base 1. The germline V gene supplies CDR1 MNHNS and CDR2 SASEGT. Results the study describes overall, beyond this receptor: Higher clonality and more expanded CD8+ clones were observed in lesional scalp than in normal scalp, particularly in alopecia totalis/universalis, a finding suggestive of antigenic drive. The treated cohort was small, with a single nonresponder, so links between baseline CD8+ expansion and response need larger studies. Tofacitinib significantly lowered scalp clonality and the number of expanded CD8+ clones among the top 100 scalp clones. Many expanded lesional clones persisted in scalp and blood during tofacitinib treatment, which may partly explain relapse after stopping treatment. TCR sequences shared between patients were less clear than in mice, possibly partly because of HLA diversity in the patient population. Unlike mouse skin, which is dominated by gammadelta T cells, normal human skin has resident alphabeta T cells that are also sequenced, and this complicates analysis of the scalp TCR repertoire.

In light of the paper, this sample's treatment or condition label describes: oral pan-JAK inhibitor, 5-10 mg twice daily. Peripheral blood and lesional scalp punch biopsies were obtained from patients with alopecia areata. After PBMCs were isolated by density centrifugation and stained for CD3, CD4 and CD8, a FACSAria was used to sort CD4+ and CD8+ T cells. For this clone: Its recognized antigen is unknown. Per-nucleotide qualities are absent, and no much larger clonotype sits a single base away.

This TCR was sampled from a human donor with alopecia areata. Sample: CD4+ T cells sorted from blood, taken at approximately week 60, from a patient treated with tofacitinib. In this chain, TRBV6-1 is recombined with TRBJ2-7; a tentative D call is TRBD1 (6 bases match). The nucleotides read TGTGCCAGCAGTGAAAGTGTCAGGGGTTACCACGAGCAGTACTTC. Its translation reads: CASSESVRGYHEQYF.